This TCR beta chain was identified during a study of cytomegalovirus exposure and HLA in healthy donors (dated by TCRdb to 2016 to 2017). Regarding the complete study: An earlier analysis of 550 to 700 of the donors reported about 250 Gb of sequence data and roughly 110 million unique TCR beta sequences from some 180 million T cells. Genome-wide SNP genotypes for about 65% of the roughly 700 donors were used in a later genetic analysis, which treated that subset as a discovery cohort. On average, approximately 250,000 unique TCR beta nucleotide sequences were sequenced per donor among 398 genotyped donors of the cohort, with 15% to 20% of those sequences being non-productive. The number of typed donors differed by locus: roughly 629-630 for A, B, C, DRB1 and DQB1; some 500 for DQA1; around 580 for DPA1; and around 470 for DPB1. To decide whether each TCR beta V gene segment behaved as functional or pseudogenic, an earlier analysis of nearly 600 of the donors relied on high-throughput TCR beta sequencing. The genetic ancestry cluster associated with self-reported Caucasian donors included 80% to 90% of the roughly 400 genotyped donors. Donor age, sex, ethnicity and CMV serostatus were compiled alongside the repertoire data. All discovery cohort repertoires had been generated on a single sequencing platform. An early release covering more than 500 HLA-typed donors comprised about 320 gigabases of sequencing data and around 86 million unique TCR sequences. Both class I and class II loci were covered by HLA typing, at four-digit resolution. In a later analysis, previously published TCR beta repertoires from several hundred donors were re-analyzed and high-resolution HLA genotyping was added so that TCR occurrence patterns could be studied. Rather than drawing on any new phenotypic data, the later analysis identified candidate immune exposures from TCR beta sequences and the way those sequences occurred across donors. The study aimed to test whether cataloging public T cell receptors could reveal signatures of past pathogen exposure. To predict cytomegalovirus infection status, the study brought together high-throughput TCR immunosequencing, statistical association of individual TCRs with disease status, and machine learning. A handful of DR-DQ haplotypes were treated as single units for association and clustering because of strong linkage in the cohort. The T cell repertoires of 666 subjects were profiled by immunosequencing and related to cytomegalovirus serostatus. A separate validation cohort of 100 to 150 different subjects was used in addition to the 666-subject first cohort.

The germline V gene encodes CDR1 SNHLY and CDR2 FYNNEI. Counted from cysteine to phenylalanine, this CDR3 has 12 amino acids. Only the CDR3 DNA is retained, 36 bases long and in frame from the first base. V lost 5 bases and J lost 13 bases, and the count of bases not matched to a germline gene is 4. In total, more than 500 healthy bone marrow donors made up the cohort. At the time of sampling, all cohort members were nominally healthy, though unrecorded immune exposures were likely present. The donor tested CMV seronegative and was one of the 352 seronegative cohort members. A peripheral blood sample was collected from each donor, and TCR beta sequencing was performed on peripheral blood mononuclear cells. Genomic DNA extraction from the blood cell samples was performed with the Qiagen DNeasy Blood Extraction Kit. General conclusions and limits of the study: Broadly in line with IMGT annotations, most TCR beta V segments showed up in productive rearrangements about 87% or about 30% of the time in an earlier analysis of around 550 of the donors. Most CMV-associated TCR beta chains appeared to be HLA-restricted in a later analysis, and the HLA associations seemed to be driven largely by CMV exposure. A further reported finding was that TCR beta sequences accurately predicted the HLA-A and HLA-B alleles for most subjects in the first cohort. Because counts were too low, roughly 16 rarely observed V segments, including chromosome 9 orphons, were left out of the earlier analysis of over 550 of the donors. According to a later genetic analysis, donors in an Asian-associated ancestry cluster had fewer N-insertions in productive TCRs than the approximately 630-donor mean. Presence/absence analyses assumed roughly uniform sequencing depth across donors, an assumption that may not hold. In the study, some 160 TCR beta chains were listed as associated with cytomegalovirus. Immune exposure information for the cohort was limited to CMV serostatus. In a later analysis, the rate of TCR association differed among HLA loci, with DRB1 alleles having the most associated TCRs and HLA-C alleles having the fewest. According to a later analysis, parvovirus B19, influenza, CMV and Epstein-Barr virus appeared linked to several top co-occurrence clusters. HLA typing was unavailable for some donors at each locus, so association tests used only the typed subset. This cohort had only TCR beta chains sequenced, and the lack of alpha or paired-chain data limited which features could be detected. A few of the identified cytomegalovirus-associated TCR beta chains were confirmed in vitro to be specific for cytomegalovirus antigens. According to the authors, the approach could potentially be generalized to other disease states and immunological phenotypes. In both the original and validation cohorts, the classifier was reported to diagnose cytomegalovirus status with high specificity and sensitivity. Linkage disequilibrium might explain the correlated functional status among segregating V segments, but an unknown experimental factor could not be excluded. When HLA alleles, especially DR and DQ, strongly co-occurred, TCR associations were difficult to assign to individual alleles. Across donors, most TCR sequences were observed very rarely, whereas some public TCRs were present in many individuals. An association between a missense DCLRE1C variant and V-gene and J-gene trimming of TCR beta chains was found in a later genetic analysis and replicated in an independent cohort. Some IMGT-functional V segments, including TRBV6-2 and TRBV6-3, could not be told apart with the 87-base-pair reads, so those segments were excluded. In a later analysis, HLA-associated TCR beta chains were found to be more clonally expanded and to have lower generation probabilities than equally common non-associated chains. The sequencing pipeline was judged likely to have produced a cluster of highly shared sequence variants as a technical artifact. In a later analysis, around 17,000 TCR beta sequences were associated with specific HLA alleles at a false discovery rate of 0.05.

About this clone: There is no known antigen for this receptor. Per-base qualities were not stored, and no clone one base away is much larger.

Library generation was performed with the immunoSEQ multiplex PCR assay. The multiplex PCR relied on a mix of 60 forward primers for TCR Vbeta segments and 13 reverse primers for TCR Jbeta segments. Amplification of the CDR3 region of rearranged TCR beta genes was performed with a multiplex PCR assay on genomic DNA. On the Illumina HiSeq System, the amplified TCR beta libraries were sequenced as 87-base-pair reads. In the authors' own workflow: In a later analysis, tens of millions of unique TCR beta chains were counted across the approximately 670 repertoires, and around 11 million of these chains were shared by at least two donors. Raw reads were error-corrected and collapsed into unique sequences with a nearest-neighbor algorithm that merged closely related sequences to remove PCR and sequencing errors. V, D and J gene segments were assigned by aligning CDR3 sequences to IMGT reference sequences. For a sequence to be retained, a match of at least six nucleotides was required to both a V gene segment and a J gene segment. A rearrangement was called productive if the CDR3 had no stop codons and remained in frame with V and J, and every other rearrangement was called non-productive. Following IMGT convention, CDR3 was defined as the stretch from the second conserved V-encoded cysteine up to the conserved J-encoded phenylalanine. The earlier analysis of about 640 of the donors excluded any sequence lacking an unambiguous match to a single V gene segment. An earlier analysis of fewer than 650 of the donors classified V segments as functional when productive rearrangements were above 56.7% and as segregating when the standard deviation between donors was above 5%. To diagnose cytomegalovirus status from the catalog of TCR beta chain sequences, a statistical classification framework was built. V and J gene assignment, in a later analysis, came from comparing TCR nucleotide sequences with IMGT/GENE-DB human TR gene sequences. In a later analysis, CDR3 sequences and most-parsimonious VDJ recombination scenarios were assigned using the TCRdist pipeline. In a later analysis, every TCR beta chain was defined by the combination of its CDR3 amino acid sequence and its V-gene family, and reads without a unique V-gene family were dropped. As a way to deal with suspected cross-contamination and a sequencing artifact, a later analysis dropped roughly 620 nucleotide sequences that were highly shared and had low generation probability. In a later analysis, a clonal expansion index for each public chain was calculated from normalized within-repertoire ranks of inferred template counts. Generation probabilities in a later analysis came from a VDJ recombination model fitted to out-of-frame rearrangements, and those results were checked against IGoR. In a later analysis, hypergeometric tests were used to score TCR-TCR, TCR-HLA and TCR-CMV co-occurrence, with a repertoire-size bias correction applied to TCR pairs. A later analysis estimated false discovery rates by permuting HLA or CMV assignments 20 times. In a later analysis, co-occurring TCRs were grouped using DBSCAN, and TCRdist sequence similarity was added for clustering within HLA-allele-positive subsets. Repertoires with fewer than 30,000 or more than 120,000 public chains, plus five repertoires with anomalous nucleotide sharing, were excluded from co-occurrence clustering. Entries here come from immuneACCESS through TCRdb and include only in-frame sequences with V and J called. Some clones fail to appear in such tables; in the studies checked, an unresolved V gene covers under half of the shortfall, and the cause of the remainder is unknown. V and J calls and clone size are given by that table; D and trimming were obtained from the DNA. This sample holds 150,000 to 200,000 clones; 60% to 85% were observed only once. Of the sample, roughly 1.1% falls within the top ten clones.

The source of this sequence is a woman aged 40 to 50 in good health and CMV-seronegative. The chain is made from TRBV2 and TRBJ2-1; 11 bases in the junction line up with TRBD1. The sequencing sample was made of PBMCs. Read as DNA, the sequence is TGTGCCAGCAGTTTGGACAGGGGGCCCCAGTTCTTC. It codes for CASSLDRGPQFF. Beyond the CDR3, the reference TRBV2 and TRBJ2-1 genes provide the residues; the full variable domain reads: EPEVTQTPSHQVTQMGQEVILRCVPISNHLYFYWYRQILGQKVEFLVSFYNNEISEKSEIFDDQFSVERPDGSNFTLKIRSTKLEDSAMYFCASSLDRGPQFFGPGTRLTVL.